This T cell receptor (beta chain) emerged from a study of T cells in Graves' hyperthyroidism and ophthalmopathy. Findings and caveats of the study: Blood also showed most of the thyroid clonotypes that were expanded above 0.001. With a median lead of 6.5 months before onset, the model predicted ophthalmopathy.

Diagnostic decisions used clinical symptoms, serum thyroxine and TRAb, thyroid ultrasound and orbital computed tomography. Authors of the study amplified TCR beta CDR3 regions from RNA transcripts. The HTBI primer set drove a first-round RT-PCR of the TCR CDR3. TCRdb re-derived calls from the multiplex PCR reads in MiXCR, one entry per CDR3 protein. The table has hundreds of thousands of distinct CDR3 sequences, over 40% seen once. The CDR3 covers 17 residues. V lost 2 bases, J lost 1 base, and 15 bases lay in between. Germline V gene data show CDR1 as ENHRY and CDR2 as SYGVKD. This clonotype was counted once. Its specificity is unknown.

The sequenced sample consisted of peripheral blood or thyroid tissue (not recorded which). The rearrangement joins TRBV10-3 to TRBJ1-5; D may be TRBD1 (6 bases). The receptor was isolated from an adult man with Graves' disease, either hyperthyroidism or ophthalmopathy (not recorded which). This CDR3 reads CAISENRAIGSNQPQHF. In DNA form, the CDR3 reads TGTGCCATCAGTGAGAACAGGGCCATTGGGAGCAATCAGCCCCAGCATTTT.